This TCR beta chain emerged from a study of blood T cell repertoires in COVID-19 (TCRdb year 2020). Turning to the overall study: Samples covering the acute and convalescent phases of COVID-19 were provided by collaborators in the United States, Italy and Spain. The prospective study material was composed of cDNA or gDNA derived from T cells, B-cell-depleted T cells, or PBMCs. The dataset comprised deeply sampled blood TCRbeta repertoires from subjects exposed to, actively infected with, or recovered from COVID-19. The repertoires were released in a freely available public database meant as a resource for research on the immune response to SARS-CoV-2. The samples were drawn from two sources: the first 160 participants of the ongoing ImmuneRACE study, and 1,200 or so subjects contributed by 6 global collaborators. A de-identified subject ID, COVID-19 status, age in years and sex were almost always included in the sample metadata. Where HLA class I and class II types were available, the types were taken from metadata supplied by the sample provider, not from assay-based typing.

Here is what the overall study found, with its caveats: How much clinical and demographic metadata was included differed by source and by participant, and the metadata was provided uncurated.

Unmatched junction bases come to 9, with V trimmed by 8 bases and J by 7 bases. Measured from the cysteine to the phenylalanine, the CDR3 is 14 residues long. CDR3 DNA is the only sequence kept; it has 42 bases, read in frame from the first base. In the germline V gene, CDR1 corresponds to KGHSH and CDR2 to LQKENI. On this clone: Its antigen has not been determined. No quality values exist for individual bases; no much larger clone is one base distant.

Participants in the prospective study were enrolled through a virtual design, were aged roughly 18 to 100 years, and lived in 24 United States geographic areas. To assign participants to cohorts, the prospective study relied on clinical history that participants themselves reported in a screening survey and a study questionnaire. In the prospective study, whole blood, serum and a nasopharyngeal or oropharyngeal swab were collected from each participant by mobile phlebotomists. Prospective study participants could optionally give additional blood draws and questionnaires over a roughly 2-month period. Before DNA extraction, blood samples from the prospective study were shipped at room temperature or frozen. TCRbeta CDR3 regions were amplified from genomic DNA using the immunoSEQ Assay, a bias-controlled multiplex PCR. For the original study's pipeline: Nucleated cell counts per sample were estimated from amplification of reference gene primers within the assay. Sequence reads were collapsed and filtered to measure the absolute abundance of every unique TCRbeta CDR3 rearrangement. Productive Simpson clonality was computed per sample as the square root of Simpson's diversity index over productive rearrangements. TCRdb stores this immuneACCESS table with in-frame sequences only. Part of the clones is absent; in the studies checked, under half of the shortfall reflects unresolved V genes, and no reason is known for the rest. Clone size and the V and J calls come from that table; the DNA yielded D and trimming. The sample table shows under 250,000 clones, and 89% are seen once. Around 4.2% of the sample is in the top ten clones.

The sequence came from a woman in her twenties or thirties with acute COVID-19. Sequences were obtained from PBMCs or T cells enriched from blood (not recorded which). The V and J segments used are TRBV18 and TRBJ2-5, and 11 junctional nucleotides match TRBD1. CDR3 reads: CASLPSGTGGTQYF. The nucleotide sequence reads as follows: TGTGCCAGCCTACCGTCCGGGACAGGGGGGACCCAGTACTTC.